This T cell receptor beta chain was observed in a study of vaccination and CD4 T cells after COVID-19. Study as a whole: Post-COVID samples were collected a median 101 days following diagnosis, spanning 35 to 161. Researchers treated cells with overlapping spike peptides taken from SARS-CoV-2, HCoV-NL63, HCoV-OC43 and HCoV-229E. General study findings and limits: Convalescent patients displayed a median around 86% of reactive clones emerging only post-vaccination. Relatively few convalescent patients and no early post-infection timepoints were analyzed.

Details on this clonotype: Its antigen is unidentified.

The treatment was: roughly 10-day PBMC culture with coronavirus spike peptide pools or control peptides (ViraFEST assay). Investigators obtained the unexposed donor's CD4+ T cells before the COVID-19 pandemic (2011-2018). Once obtained from cultured CD4+ T cells, the DNA was sequenced using the Oncomine TCR Beta short-read assay. Genomic DNA extraction was carried out from cultured CD4+ T cells. TCRdb recomputed calls from the PCR reads with MiXCR, one row per CDR3 protein. Among more than 6,500 distinct CDR3 sequences listed, around 41% were seen once. J was trimmed by 3 bases and V by 8 bases; bases with no gene match: 7. Looked up from germline, CDR1 is MNHEY and CDR2 is SMNVEV (reference sequence). The CDR3 sequence is 14 residues long.

Sequenced material: CD4+ T cells from blood, cultured in vitro. This TCR was sampled from a human donor in good health. V and J are TRBV27 and TRBJ1-2; the match to TRBD1 covers 9 bases. CDR3 loop: CASRDRVGDYGYTF. CDR3 in DNA: TGTGCCAGCCGGGACAGGGTCGGCGACTATGGCTACACCTTC.